The 10 T cell receptor beta chains given below trace back to one sample, sequenced in a study of OX40 agonist ivuxolimab in advanced cancers. TCRdb's table, derived via immunoSEQ multiplex PCR, lists solely in-frame clones and lacks some. The table has 50,000 to 60,000 clones, approximately 86% seen once. Sequences were derived from CD4+ or CD8+ T cells sorted from blood, sampled in a trial of the OX40 agonist ivuxolimab. These receptors originate from an adult with an advanced solid tumor such as melanoma, head and neck, liver or kidney cancer.

This chain connects TRBV11-3 to TRBJ2-1; 8 nucleotides agree with TRBD2. Trimming cost V 6 bases and J 4 bases; bases outside gene matches: 5. Germline V gene data show CDR1 as SGHNT and CDR2 as YENEEA. The CDR3 covers 14 residues. The chain's CDR3 is CASSASGGYNEQFF. DNA of the CDR3: TGTGCCAGCAGTGCAAGCGGGGGTTACAATGAGCAGTTCTTC.

A word on this clone: One end of the junction does not line up with germline, which may come from a read error. The gene calls are TRBV29-1 and TRBJ1-3; D possibly corresponds to TRBD1 (5 bases). CDR1 SQVTM and CDR2 ANQGSEA come from the germline V gene. This CDR3 region has 13 residues. The CDR3 DNA follows: TGCAGCGTTGAAAGAGGGGTTGGAGACACCATATATTTT. Protein sequence: CSVERGVGDTIYF.

CDR3 in amino acids: CASSPGTGGIQETQYF. CDR3 DNA: TGTGCCAGCAGCCCGGGGACAGGGGGAATTCAAGAGACCCAGTACTTC. V usage is TRBV4-2 and J usage is TRBJ2-5, with TRBD1 matching 11 bases. This CDR3 is built from 16 residues. Trimming at V came to 4 bases and at J to 2 bases, leaving 6 bases not matched to a gene. Germline-derived CDR1 and CDR2 are LGHNA and YNFKEQ.

The CDR3 sequence is CASSRGGGNTEAFF. The CDR3 region has the DNA TGTGCCAGCAGTCGGGGCGGCGGGAACACTGAAGCTTTCTTT. V usage is TRBV6-5 and J usage is TRBJ1-1; D is perhaps TRBD1 (5 bases). V was clipped by 5 bases and J by 1 base, with 11 bases between them. Germline V gene lookup returns CDR1 MNHEY and CDR2 SVGAGI. The CDR3 is made up of 14 amino acids.

The V gene is TRBV9, the J gene TRBJ2-2; D is unresolved. Germline V gene data show CDR1 as SGDLS and CDR2 as YYNGEE. The CDR3 consists of 14 residues. With 0 bases removed from V and 3 bases from J, the gap between germline ends came to 6 bases. CDR3 DNA sequence: TGTGCCAGCAGCGTAGAGCCTGACACCGGGGAGCTGTTTTTT. Its protein product is CASSVEPDTGELFF.

DNA of the CDR3: TGCGCCAGCAGCCAAGATTGGGGGGCGGAAGCTTTCTTT. This gives the protein CASSQDWGAEAFF. The chain joins TRBV4-3 to TRBJ1-1, with TRBD1 as a possible D gene (6 bases). The CDR3 length is 13 residues. The V gene lost 0 bases and the J gene lost 8 bases, with 10 bases spanning the gap. The germline V gene has CDR1 LGHNA and CDR2 YSLEER.

This sequence joins TRBV7-2 and TRBJ1-5; tentative D call: TRBD1 (5 bases). CDR1 is SGHTA and CDR2 is FQGNSA in the germline V gene. This CDR3 has 15 residues. V lost 6 bases to trimming and J lost 5 bases, with 17 bases between them. In DNA form, the CDR3 reads TGTGCCAGCAGTTCCACAGGTCTACCTGATCAGCCCCAGCATTTT. The encoded protein is CASSSTGLPDQPQHF.

V and J are TRBV7-6 and TRBJ2-1, with D tentatively TRBD2 (5 bases). This CDR3 comprises 13 residues. Per the germline V gene, CDR1 is SGHVS and CDR2 is FNYEAQ. V lost 5 bases and J 5 bases, leaving 10 bases between the germline ends. The CDR3 DNA sequence: TGTGCCAGCAGCCCTGGACTCAACAATGAGCAGTTCTTC. Translation: CASSPGLNNEQFF.

The chain links TRBV27 to TRBJ1-2; D is ambiguous. This CDR3 is built from 14 residues. In germline, CDR1 is MNHEY, CDR2 SMNVEV (reference sequence). The V gene lost 5 bases and the J gene lost 5 bases, with 15 bases spanning the gap. CDR3 nucleotide sequence: TGTGCCAGCAGTAAAGAAGGGTTCGGGTATGGCTACACCTTC. It yields the protein CASSKEGFGYGYTF.

This clone was observed once. The chain is built from TRBV6-6 and TRBJ2-5; D perhaps matches TRBD1 (5 bases). Germline CDR1 and CDR2: MNHNY and SVGAGI (reference sequence). V was pared by 5 bases and J by 4 bases, with 8 bases between. This CDR3 spans 12 amino acids. The CDR3 DNA reads TGTGCCAGCAGTGCAACAGGAGAGACCCAGTACTTC. Protein sequence: CASSATGETQYF.